This TCR beta chain was obtained from a study of T cell responses to AZD1222 COVID-19 vaccine. Study-level points and caveats: Close to half of all spike-specific TCRs reportedly target regions of the variants that are unmutated. No day 14 peak samples; only post-peak repertoires were characterized. The donors showed a predominance of white British ancestry and of females, with possible underestimation of clonal diversity.

V lost 6 bases to trimming and J lost 10 bases, with 13 bases between them. Germline CDR1 is MDHEN and CDR2 is SYDVKM. The CDR3 sequence is 12 residues long. Here immunoSEQ multiplex PCR was the method, and the copy in TCRdb shows in-frame clones only, minus some. The repertoire holds 75,000 to 90,000 clones, roughly 88% seen once, with roughly 3.1% in the top ten. As to this clone: Its antigen is as yet unknown.

The origin of this receptor is an adult who received the AZD1222 COVID-19 vaccine. The chain is built from TRBV28 and TRBJ2-1; D gene uncertain. The sequences come from peripheral blood, collected 28 days after the second AZD1222 dose. Written as DNA, the CDR3 is TGTGCCAGCAGATTAGCAGCTCACGAGCAGTTCTTC. Protein sequence: CASRLAAHEQFF. Using reference TRBV28 and TRBJ2-1 for the parts outside the CDR3, the full variable domain is DVKVTQSSRYLVKRTGEKVFLECVQDMDHENMFWYRQDPGLGLRLIYFSYDVKMKEKGDIPEGYSVSREKKERFSLILESASTNQTSMYLCASRLAAHEQFFGPGTRLTVL.